The subject of this entry is one T cell receptor beta chain. Its target is not known. This CDR3 comprises 17 residues. Germline V gene lookup returns CDR1 MNHEY and CDR2 SMNVEV (reference sequence). The source of the sample is a study of CXCR3-negative and CXCR3-positive naive CD8 T cells. Notes on the study in general: Fresh PBMCs were used in most assays, and CXCR3 expression partially decreased after cryopreservation. High diversity, comparable across both naive subsets, contrasted with much lower diversity in memory CD8+ cells. With respect to TRBV-TRBJ usage, naive CXCR3-negative and CXCR3-positive cells were similar; memory differed.

The TRB libraries of cDNA were built by UMI-labeled 5' RACE. One entry per CDR3 protein, without DNA, is what TCRdb gives after re-calling the 5' RACE reads. Its listing shows 100,000 to 150,000 distinct CDR3 sequences. This receptor was taken from a human donor in good health. Some clones in this sample may be carry-over from other donors' samples. This chain links TRBV27 with TRBJ2-1; as DNA is missing, the TRBD2 call by TCRdb cannot be tested. The sample comprised naive CXCR3- CD8+ T cells from blood. Subset of the sample: CD45RO-CCR7+CD27+CD95- naive CD8+ T cells lacking CXCR3 (TNR3-). The CDR3 here is CASSLRFSGGAENEQFF.